These 18 T cell receptor beta chains came from one sample sequenced in a study of blood T cell repertoires in COVID-19. This table comes from immunoSEQ multiplex PCR, and its TCRdb copy is limited to in-frame clones, with some not included. The sample records a few hundred thousand clones, 84% being singletons. The specimen was peripheral blood. These receptors all come from a human donor in a cohort sampled during active COVID-19.

The V call is TRBV6-5, the J call TRBJ2-7; TRBD2 might be the D (7 bases). The CDR3 totals 11 residues. The germline CDR1 and CDR2 sequences are MNHEY and SVGAGI. The ends were cut back, 9 bases at V and 7 bases at J, with 13 bases in the middle. CDR3 coding DNA: TGTGCCAGTCGGAGGGGGGGGGAGCAGTACTTC. This encodes CASRRGGEQYF.

The chain has TRBV30 and TRBJ2-2; no definite D call. Germline assignment: CDR1 GTSNPN and CDR2 SVGIG (reference sequence). The CDR3 loop spans 14 amino acids. Deletions cut 3 bases from V and 1 base from J, with 9 bases between. The CDR3 protein is CAWSLTRNTGELFF. The DNA for the CDR3 is TGTGCCTGGAGCCTGACTCGGAACACCGGGGAGCTGTTTTTT. Variable domain in full (rest from reference TRBV30 and TRBJ2-2): SQTIHQWPATLVQPVGSPLSLECTVEGTSNPNLYWYRQAAGRGLQLLFYSVGIGQISSEVPQNLSASRPQDRQFILSSKKLLLSDSGFYLCAWSLTRNTGELFFGEGSRLTVL.

J is TRBJ2-2 and V is TRBV9, with 10 nucleotides matching TRBD2. Trimming took 0 bases from V and 5 from J; bases not matched to a gene: 7. CDR1 is SGDLS and CDR2 is YYNGEE in the germline V gene. This CDR3 comprises 17 residues. This CDR3 is CASSVAGIAGGTGELFF. CDR3 coding DNA: TGTGCCAGCAGCGTAGCAGGGATAGCGGGAGGAACCGGGGAGCTGTTTTTT.

This chain uses TRBV27 with TRBJ2-3; D possibly corresponds to TRBD1 (6 bases). Germline values: CDR1 MNHEY, CDR2 SMNVEV (reference sequence). V lost 7 bases, J lost 2 bases, and 19 bases lay in between. CDR3 length: 16 amino acids. This CDR3 is CASTRGGTPTTDTQYF. As DNA, the CDR3 is TGTGCCAGCACCCGAGGGGGTACACCGACCACAGATACGCAGTATTTT.

The sample holds one count of this clone. The chain carries TRBV9 and TRBJ1-2; no clear D gene. The CDR3 runs 12 residues. V dropped 0 bases and J dropped 7 bases, with 7 bases sitting between them. Germline CDR1 is SGDLS and CDR2 is YYNGEE. CDR3 residues: CASSVGARGYTF. In nucleotides, the CDR3 is TGTGCCAGCAGCGTAGGAGCGCGTGGCTACACCTTC.

This clone occurred once. The chain has TRBV25-1 and TRBJ2-1; D not resolved. This CDR3 has 15 amino acids. Germline V gene data show CDR1 as MGHDK and CDR2 as SYGVNS. With 0 bases removed from V and 0 bases from J, the gap between germline ends came to 6 bases. Here the CDR3 DNA reads TGTGCCAGCAGTGAATACAGGCTCTCCTACAATGAGCAGTTCTTC. Translating gives CASSEYRLSYNEQFF.

This clone came up once. The rearrangement uses TRBV5-5 and TRBJ2-3; D may be TRBD2 (6 bases). This CDR3 has 16 amino acids. The V end lost 4 bases, the J end lost 0 bases, and 15 bases lay between the germline ends. Germline V CDR1 and CDR2: SGHKS, YYEKEE (reference sequence). CDR3 amino acids: CASSIPSASSTDTQYF. The CDR3 bases are TGTGCCAGCAGCATCCCTAGCGCTTCTAGCACAGATACGCAGTATTTT.

The chain recombines TRBV7-2 with TRBJ2-3; 11 positions match TRBD1. V shed 3 bases and J 1 base; nucleotides not matched to a gene: 12. This CDR3 region has 19 residues. The germline gives CDR1 SGHTA, CDR2 FQGNSA. CDR3 in amino acids: CASSFRGTGGISGTDTQYF. The CDR3 coding sequence is TGTGCCAGCAGCTTTCGAGGGACAGGGGGTATCTCAGGCACAGATACGCAGTATTTT.

This clone was seen a single time. The chain recombines TRBV24-1 with TRBJ2-1; D remains ambiguous. Germline CDR1 is KGHDR and CDR2 is SFDVKD. V was cut by 5 bases and J by 2 bases, with 3 bases left in between. The CDR3 spans 12 residues. CDR3 loop: CATSGTYNEQFF. As DNA, the CDR3 is TGTGCCACCAGTGGTACCTACAATGAGCAGTTCTTC.

This clone has just one count. The chain links TRBV5-1 to TRBJ2-7; 13 positions agree with TRBD2. The CDR3 totals 15 residues. Germline CDR1 is SGHRS and CDR2 is YFSETQ. The trim removed 4 bases at V and 2 bases at J, leaving 3 bases unmatched. The CDR3, as DNA: TGCGCCAGCAGCGTGGGACTAGCGGGACCCTACGAGCAGTACTTC. Its protein product is CASSVGLAGPYEQYF.

Only one count was recorded for this clone. The chain uses TRBV2 and TRBJ2-7; D not certain. Germline lookup yields CDR1 SNHLY and CDR2 FYNNEI. V was clipped by 3 bases and J by 4 bases, with 4 bases between them. The CDR3 runs 11 residues. The CDR3 coding sequence is TGTGCCAGCAGTGATGCGTACGAGCAGTACTTC. Amino acids: CASSDAYEQYF.

The chain has TRBV14 and TRBJ2-3; TRBD1 matches at 7 bases. Germline assignment: CDR1 SGHDN and CDR2 FVKESK. This CDR3 spans 16 amino acids. Losses at the gene ends were 4 bases for V and 2 bases for J; bases not matched to a gene: 9. DNA of the CDR3: TGTGCCAGCAGCCGCATTAGGGGGCGCGACACAGATACGCAGTATTTT. Its translation: CASSRIRGRDTDTQYF. Drawing the rest from reference TRBV14 and TRBJ2-3, the complete variable domain is EAGVTQFPSHSVIEKGQTVTLRCDPISGHDNLYWYRRVMGKEIKFLLHFVKESKQDESGMPNNRFLAERTGGTYSTLKVQPAELEDSGVYFCASSRIRGRDTDTQYFGPGTRLTVL.

The chain recombines TRBV2 with TRBJ2-6; D remains ambiguous. Trimming pared 4 bases from V and 0 bases from J, leaving 4 bases between. This CDR3 spans 14 amino acids. Germline V gives CDR1 SNHLY, CDR2 FYNNEI. The CDR3 reads CASSALSGANVLTF. In nucleotides, the CDR3 is TGTGCCAGCAGTGCACTCTCTGGGGCCAACGTCCTGACTTTC.

This chain joins TRBV28 and TRBJ2-2; 7 bases agree with TRBD2. Germline lookup yields CDR1 MDHEN and CDR2 SYDVKM. The CDR3 sequence is 15 residues long. V was pared by 6 bases and J by 5 bases, with 9 bases of the junction left unmatched. CDR3 region: CASRPGLVGTGELFF. Here the CDR3 DNA reads TGTGCCAGCAGGCCTGGACTAGTAGGAACCGGGGAGCTGTTTTTT.

The chain recombines TRBV7-2 with TRBJ1-2; 7 positions match TRBD1. This CDR3 comprises 13 residues. Germline CDR1 SGHTA, CDR2 FQGNSA. The V segment lost 5 bases and the J segment 7 bases; nucleotides outside the gene matches: 7. This CDR3 is CASSQQGLAGYTF. As DNA, the CDR3 is TGTGCCAGCAGCCAACAGGGGTTGGCTGGCTACACCTTC. Based on the CDR3 plus reference TRBV7-2 and TRBJ1-2, the full variable domain is GAGVSQSPSNKVTEKGKDVELRCDPISGHTALYWYRQSLGQGLEFLIYFQGNSAPDKSGLPSDRFSAERTGGSVSTLTIQRTQQEDSAVYLCASSQQGLAGYTFGSGTRLTVV.

V gene TRBV4-1 combines with J gene TRBJ2-1; tentatively, D is TRBD1 (6 bases). This CDR3 region has 15 residues. The germline CDR1 and CDR2 sequences are MGHRA and YSYEKL. Between the trimmed V and J ends, which lost 4 bases and 3 bases, there was a span of 13 bases. This chain's CDR3 is CASSPTGVGYNEQFF. The CDR3 nucleotides read TGCGCCAGCAGCCCGACAGGTGTTGGCTACAATGAGCAGTTCTTC.

This chain links TRBV7-8 with TRBJ2-5, with 7 bases fitting TRBD1. The CDR3 loop spans 14 amino acids. V lost 1 base to trimming and J lost 7 bases; unmatched junction nucleotides: 6. Germline V lookup: CDR1 SGHVS, CDR2 FQNEAQ. In DNA, the CDR3 is TGTGCCAGCAGCTTAGAGGGGGCACGGGGGACCCAGTACTTC. Translating it yields CASSLEGARGTQYF.

The V and J genes are TRBV7-2 and TRBJ1-5; 7 nucleotides line up with TRBD1. The germline gives CDR1 SGHTA, CDR2 FQGNSA. V was clipped by 1 base and J by 3 bases; unmatched bases: 3. CDR3 size: 15 residues. CDR3 residues: CASSLGDSINQPQHF. CDR3 coding DNA: TGTGCCAGCAGCTTAGGGGACAGCATCAATCAGCCCCAGCATTTT.